This entry lists 25 T cell receptor beta chains sequenced from one sample in a study of regulatory T cells in long-lasting Graves disease. With iRepertoire HTBI primers and Arm-PCR of CDR3 regions, TCR beta libraries were built. TCRdb ran MiXCR on the multiplex PCR reads and lists one entry per CDR3 protein. This sample carries over 200,000 distinct CDR3 sequences, about a sixth of them seen once, and the ten largest clones take around 21%. The sample's time point: newly diagnosed GD, antithyroid drugs for less than 3 months. PBMC-extracted RNA yielded the TCR library. The sample here was peripheral blood mononuclear cells (PBMCs), taken at new diagnosis, from a patient treated with antithyroid drugs. These receptors all stem from a female donor with Graves disease.

This clonotype was counted ten times or more. The CDR3 coding sequence is TGTGCCAGCAGCCCCGACCCCCTATGGCATATTAGCCACTACGAGCAGTACTTC. Encoded protein: CASSPDPLWHISHYEQYF. V gene TRBV12-3 or TRBV12-4 combines with J gene TRBJ2-7; D gene unclear. The V gene lost 6 bases and the J gene lost 3 bases, with 27 bases spanning the gap. The CDR3 is made up of 18 amino acids.

This clonotype was recorded many times. The chain carries TRBV27 and TRBJ1-1; D call uncertain. The CDR3 has 13 residues. Deletions cut 2 bases from V and 7 bases from J, with 11 bases between. Germline values: CDR1 MNHEY, CDR2 SMNVEV (reference sequence). The CDR3 here is CASSLRSGYEAFF. In nucleotides, the CDR3 is TGTGCCAGCAGTTTAAGGAGCGGGTATGAAGCTTTCTTT.

The table lists this clonotype with many counts. The CDR3 DNA reads as TGTGCCAGTTCACAACCGGGACTTAAAGGTTCCTACGAGCAGTACTTC. It specifies CASSQPGLKGSYEQYF. The gene calls are TRBV6-1 and TRBJ2-7, with a possible D match to TRBD2 (6 bases). This CDR3 has 16 amino acids. The V gene's germline CDR1 is MNHNS and CDR2 SASEGT. The ends were cut back, 9 bases at V and 1 base at J, with 22 bases in the middle.

This clonotype was seen many times. This sequence joins TRBV6-1 and TRBJ2-7, with TRBD1 as a possible D gene (5 bases). V was trimmed by 9 bases and J by 2 bases, leaving 17 bases between them. The CDR3 length is 14 residues. Germline-derived CDR1 and CDR2 are MNHNS and SASEGT. The CDR3 nucleotides read TGTGCCAGTAGGGCGGCAGGGCTGGCCTACGAGCAGTACTTC. It is translated as CASRAAGLAYEQYF.

The V gene is TRBV4-1, the J gene TRBJ2-3; no clear D gene. Per germline, CDR1 MGHRA and CDR2 YSYEKL. The V end lost 4 bases, the J end lost 5 bases, and 10 bases lay between the germline ends. The length of the CDR3 is 13 residues. The CDR3 protein is CASSPGWKDTQYF. As DNA, the CDR3 is TGCGCCAGCAGCCCAGGCTGGAAAGATACGCAGTATTTT.

This clonotype was recorded many times. The chain recombines TRBV20-1 with TRBJ2-7, with 9 bases that match TRBD1. Germline CDR1 and CDR2: DFQATT and SNEGSKA (reference sequence). This CDR3 spans 13 amino acids. Trimming cost V 3 bases and J 3 bases; bases outside gene matches: 3. The chain's CDR3 is CSASRDRDYEQYF. The CDR3 nucleotides read TGCAGTGCTAGCCGGGACAGGGACTACGAGCAGTACTTC.

This chain connects TRBV29-1 to TRBJ1-3, with D maybe TRBD1 (6 bases). CDR1 and CDR2 from the germline V gene are SQVTM and ANQGSEA. V was shortened by 4 bases and J by 1 base, with 11 bases between the two germline ends. CDR3 length: 14 amino acids. The CDR3 sequence is CSVVPDRSGNTIYF. CDR3 bases: TGCAGCGTTGTTCCGGACAGATCTGGAAACACCATATATTTT.

This clonotype was seen many times. V and J are TRBV18 and TRBJ2-1; 9 bases line up with TRBD1. This CDR3 region has 14 residues. V lost 6 bases, J lost 8 bases, and 8 bases stayed unmatched. CDR1 is KGHSH and CDR2 is LQKENI in the germline V gene. CDR3 DNA sequence: TGTGCCAGCTCGAGGGACAGGGTTGCTGATGAGCAGTTCTTC. Translation: CASSRDRVADEQFF.

This clonotype was seen ten or more times. This chain connects TRBV2 to TRBJ2-5; D might be TRBD2 (5 bases). The V gene lost 5 bases and the J gene lost 2 bases, with 12 bases spanning the gap. This CDR3 spans 14 amino acids. The V gene's germline CDR1 is SNHLY and CDR2 FYNNEI. CDR3 protein: CASSPGTGQETQYF. CDR3 DNA: TGTGCCAGCAGTCCGGGAACGGGACAAGAGACCCAGTACTTC.

The genes are TRBV7-2 and TRBJ1-4; 9 nucleotides align to TRBD1. Germline V gives CDR1 SGHTA, CDR2 FQGNSA. This CDR3 region has 19 residues. Trimming cost V 4 bases and J 8 bases; bases outside gene matches: 20. CDR3 amino acids: CASSSSRGQGNNDKEKLFF. The CDR3 nucleotides are TGTGCCAGCAGCTCCTCGCGGGGACAGGGTAATAATGATAAAGAAAAACTGTTTTTT. Full variable domain (rest looked up from reference TRBV7-2 and TRBJ1-4): GAGVSQSPSNKVTEKGKDVELRCDPISGHTALYWYRQSLGQGLEFLIYFQGNSAPDKSGLPSDRFSAERTGGSVSTLTIQRTQQEDSAVYLCASSSSRGQGNNDKEKLFFGSGTQLSVL.

This clonotype has just a few counts. With a much larger clone just one base away, this may be a read error. V is TRBV20-1 and J is TRBJ2-1; 10 nucleotides match TRBD2. The CDR3 length is 14 residues. Germline V CDR1 and CDR2: DFQATT, SNEGSKA (reference sequence). CDR3 amino acids: CSVTGTSAYNGQFF. Here the CDR3 DNA reads TGCAGTGTTACCGGGACTAGCGCTTACAATGGGCAGTTCTTC.

V usage is TRBV30 and J usage is TRBJ1-1, with D possibly TRBD1 on 5 matching bases. Germline assignment: CDR1 GTSNPN and CDR2 SVGIG (reference sequence). Trimming took 3 bases from V and 3 from J, leaving 11 bases between them. This CDR3 region has 13 residues. CDR3 residues: CAWSRGVDTEAFF. As DNA, the CDR3 is TGTGCCTGGAGCCGAGGGGTGGACACTGAAGCTTTCTTT.

This clonotype appeared many times. V gene TRBV19 combines with J gene TRBJ1-2, with 7 bases identical to TRBD1. Trimming cost V 5 bases and J 10 bases; bases outside gene matches: 13. The CDR3 is made up of 14 amino acids. CDR1 LNHDA and CDR2 SQIVND come from the germline V gene (reference sequence). The CDR3 region is CASSYRDSQEDYTF. CDR3 DNA: TGTGCCAGTAGTTACCGGGACAGCCAAGAAGACTACACCTTC.

This clonotype came up many times. The chain employs TRBV18 and TRBJ1-1; tentative D call: TRBD1 (5 bases). The CDR3 is 14 residues long. Per the germline V gene, CDR1 is KGHSH and CDR2 is LQKENI. Trimming removed 5 bases at V and 3 bases at J, with 13 bases between. The CDR3 protein is CASSLGREYTEAFF. The CDR3 region has the DNA TGTGCCAGCTCATTGGGACGGGAATACACTGAAGCTTTCTTT.

This clonotype was observed a handful of times. This chain uses TRBV7-2 with TRBJ2-3; 11 positions match TRBD2. CDR3 length equals 18 residues. With 3 bases clipped from V and 0 bases from J, the junction kept 8 bases outside the gene matches. The germline V gene has CDR1 SGHTA and CDR2 FQGNSA. Here the CDR3 DNA reads TGTGCCAGCAGCTTCCACCTGACTAGCGGGACTAGCACAGATACGCAGTATTTT. As protein: CASSFHLTSGTSTDTQYF.

As regards this clonotype: This may arise from a read error, as a much more abundant clone is one base away. The chain couples TRBV6-1 to TRBJ1-1; D is ambiguous. The CDR3 consists of 12 residues. Trimming cost V 8 bases and J 5 bases, with 12 bases left between them. Germline CDR1 is MNHNS and CDR2 is SASEGT. CDR3 DNA sequence: TGTGCCAGCGGATGGATATATACTGAAGCTTTCTTT. Encoded protein: CASGWIYTEAFF.

As for this clonotype: Possible read error: a much larger clone is one base away. CDR3 loop: CASSLLQSYNEQSF. CDR3 in DNA: TGTGCCAGCAGCCTCCTACAGTCCTACAATGAGCAGTCCTTC. The chain combines TRBV11-1 with TRBJ2-1; D gene unclear. This CDR3 is built from 14 residues. The V gene's germline CDR1 is SGHAT and CDR2 FQDESV (reference sequence).

This clonotype has ten or more counts. The CDR3 here is CASSSPSGTGAYEQYF. The DNA for the CDR3 is TGTGCCAGCAGCTCCCCATCTGGGACAGGAGCCTACGAGCAGTACTTC. The chain couples TRBV7-9 to TRBJ2-7, with 8 bases that match TRBD1. This CDR3 comprises 16 residues. Trimming removed 4 bases from V and 2 bases from J; junction bases left unmatched: 10. Looked up from germline, CDR1 is SEHNR and CDR2 is FQNEAQ (reference sequence).

This clonotype was seen many times. The J gene is TRBJ1-2, the V gene TRBV15; 7 nucleotides match TRBD1. Germline V CDR1 and CDR2: LNHNV, YYDKDF (reference sequence). There are 14 residues in the CDR3. V was pared by 6 bases and J by 2 bases, with 6 bases of the junction left unmatched. The DNA for the CDR3 is TGTGCCACCAGTCGGGAGGGGGCAAACTATGGCTACACCTTC. Translation gives CATSREGANYGYTF.

Many counts were recorded for this clonotype. The chain recombines TRBV19 with TRBJ2-5; TRBD2 matches at 16 bases. This CDR3 is 14 amino acids long. Germline lookup yields CDR1 LNHDA and CDR2 SQIVND (reference sequence). The J segment lost 11 bases and the V segment lost 10 bases, leaving 10 bases of the junction unmatched. CDR3 sequence reads: CATAGGLAGGRQYF. The CDR3 bases are TGTGCCACTGCGGGGGGACTAGCGGGAGGGAGACAGTACTTC.

This clonotype was detected many times. The chain employs TRBV9 and TRBJ2-7, with 12 nucleotides matching TRBD2. Germline CDR1 SGDLS, CDR2 YYNGEE. There are 17 residues in the CDR3. Losses at the gene ends were 0 bases for V and 6 bases for J; bases not matched to a gene: 10. This CDR3 is CASSVAPTGLAGFEQYF. CDR3 nucleotide sequence: TGTGCCAGCAGCGTAGCTCCCACCGGACTAGCGGGATTCGAGCAGTACTTC.

This clonotype was observed at least ten times. The chain is built from TRBV7-6 and TRBJ2-1; a weak D match, TRBD2 (6 bases). CDR3 length: 16 residues. Germline CDR1 reads SGHVS; CDR2 reads FNYEAQ. The V gene lost 4 bases and the J gene lost 5 bases, with 18 bases spanning the gap. The chain's CDR3 is CASSSASPRGDNEQFF. CDR3 DNA sequence: TGTGCCAGCAGCTCAGCGTCACCGCGGGGAGACAATGAGCAGTTCTTC.

In the case of this clonotype: A far larger clone lies a single base away; this is likely a read error. The chain joins TRBV3-1 to TRBJ2-7; D gene unclear. Trimming removed 4 bases from V and 7 bases from J, with 11 bases in between. Germline V CDR1 and CDR2: LGHDT, YNNKEL (reference sequence). This CDR3 region has 12 residues. CDR3 nucleotides: TGTGCCAGCAGCCTGGGGTGGAATGAGCAGTACTTC. Translation gives CASSLGWNEQYF.

This clonotype occurred a few times. This chain joins TRBV10-3 and TRBJ2-1; 9 bases line up with TRBD2. V was pared by 6 bases and J by 7 bases, with 13 bases of the junction left unmatched. The CDR3 runs 16 residues. Germline CDR1 and CDR2: ENHRY and SYGVKD. This chain's CDR3 is CAISPLGSGRANEQFF. The CDR3 DNA is TGTGCCATCAGCCCCCTGGGTAGCGGGAGAGCAAATGAGCAGTTCTTC.

There are many counts of this clonotype. The rearrangement uses TRBV20-1 and TRBJ2-7; TRBD1 or TRBD2 may be the D gene (5 bases each). In germline, CDR1 is DFQATT, CDR2 SNEGSKA (reference sequence). CDR3 size: 16 residues. Trimming took off 3 bases at V and 2 bases at J, with 20 bases between the two ends. CDR3 in DNA: TGCAGTGCTAGTGGCCATGGGGCGGGTAAACCCTACGAGCAGTACTTC. It yields the protein CSASGHGAGKPYEQYF.